This entry lists 30 T cell receptor beta chains sequenced from one sample in a study of T cell clones after liver transplantation. Assay: immunoSEQ multiplex PCR; the TCRdb copy retains only in-frame clones and omits some. This table holds about 75,000 clones, 90% found once. The specimen comprised CD4+ T cells from blood, sampled before liver transplant. The receptors stem from a human donor who received a liver transplant.

The sample holds a few counts of this clone. The chain is built from TRBV19 and TRBJ2-7, with D possibly TRBD2 on 6 matching bases. The length of the CDR3 is 15 residues. Trimming left V 7 bases short and J 0 bases short, with 16 bases between. Germline V gene lookup returns CDR1 LNHDA and CDR2 SQIVND (reference sequence). The CDR3 sequence: CASNNGDSSSYEQYF. The CDR3 DNA reads as TGTGCCAGTAATAACGGGGACTCGAGCTCCTACGAGCAGTACTTC.

This clone was seen just once. The chain employs TRBV15 and TRBJ2-7; D might be TRBD1 (6 bases). Germline CDR1 is LNHNV and CDR2 is YYDKDF (reference sequence). The germline V and J ends were trimmed by 0 bases and 6 bases, with 6 bases remaining between them. There are 12 residues in the CDR3. CDR3 residues: CATSRDRGEQYF. The CDR3 DNA sequence: TGTGCCACCAGCAGAGACAGGGGCGAGCAGTACTTC.

V is TRBV7-3 and J is TRBJ2-2; a possible D gene is TRBD1 (6 bases). Germline assignment: CDR1 SGHTA and CDR2 FQGTGA. V lost 5 bases and J lost 0, with 16 bases in between. This CDR3 has 17 residues. The CDR3 spells CASSPNREIANTGELFF. The CDR3 bases are TGTGCCAGCAGCCCTAACAGGGAGATAGCGAACACCGGGGAGCTGTTTTTT.

The chain couples TRBV9 to TRBJ2-5, with D perhaps given as TRBD1 or TRBD2 (5 bases each). The V end lost 4 bases, the J end lost 2 bases, and 12 bases lay between the germline ends. Looked up from germline, CDR1 is SGDLS and CDR2 is YYNGEE. The CDR3 is 14 amino acids. CDR3 nucleotides: TGTGCCAGCAGCTCCCGGGACCTTCAAGAGACCCAGTACTTC. It translates to CASSSRDLQETQYF.

The V call is TRBV7-8, the J call TRBJ2-3, with D maybe TRBD2 (7 bases). The CDR3 totals 15 residues. Looked up from germline, CDR1 is SGHVS and CDR2 is FQNEAQ. V lost 8 bases to trimming and J lost 4 bases, with 19 bases between them. The CDR3 DNA sequence: TGTGCCAGCGAGGGGGGGAGGAGGAGGGCAGATACGCAGTATTTT. Translated, it gives CASEGGRRRADTQYF.

The rearrangement joins TRBV28 to TRBJ2-7, with D perhaps matching TRBD1 or TRBD2 (5 bases each). Deletions cut 11 bases from V and 4 bases from J, with 15 bases between. The CDR3 is made up of 12 amino acids. Germline values: CDR1 MDHEN, CDR2 SYDVKM. DNA of the CDR3: TGTGCCTTTTGGGACGGCTCATACGAGCAGTACTTC. Translated: CAFWDGSYEQYF.

This rearrangement joins TRBV5-1 to TRBJ2-5; no clear D gene. With 5 bases removed from V and 4 bases from J, the gap between germline ends came to 15 bases. The germline V gene has CDR1 SGHRS and CDR2 YFSETQ. The CDR3 is 14 amino acids. The CDR3, as DNA: TGCGCCAGCAGAGTGTTGACAACGACAGAGACCCAGTACTTC. Protein product: CASRVLTTTETQYF.

The chain combines TRBV5-1 with TRBJ1-2; 10 positions match TRBD1. Germline assignment: CDR1 SGHRS and CDR2 YFSETQ. The V gene end was trimmed by 4 bases and the J gene end by 2 bases; junction bases not matched to a gene: 5. The CDR3 is 15 amino acids. The DNA for the CDR3 is TGCGCCAGCAGCCAAACGACAGGGGGCAACTATGGCTACACCTTC. Amino acids: CASSQTTGGNYGYTF.

The CDR3 loop reads CASSLGQGQHIYEQYF. The CDR3 DNA is TGTGCCAGCAGCTTAGGACAGGGCCAGCACATATACGAGCAGTACTTC. The genes are TRBV11-2 and TRBJ2-7, with TRBD1 matching over 7 bases. J was trimmed by 4 bases and V by 1 base; bases with no gene match: 10. This CDR3 region has 16 residues. CDR1 and CDR2 from the germline V gene are SGHAT and FQNNGV.

This clone appeared once. V usage is TRBV5-1 and J usage is TRBJ1-4; tentatively, D is TRBD1 (6 bases). In germline, CDR1 is SGHRS, CDR2 YFSETQ. Trimming pared 4 bases from V and 1 base from J, leaving 11 bases between. This CDR3 has 15 residues. CDR3 coding DNA: TGCGCCAGCAGCCCACGACAGGAAACTAATGAAAAACTGTTTTTT. Translation gives CASSPRQETNEKLFF.

This chain uses TRBV7-6 with TRBJ2-1, with D possibly matching TRBD2 (5 bases). CDR1 and CDR2 from the germline V gene are SGHVS and FNYEAQ. V shed 2 bases and J shed 2 bases, with 10 bases lying between them. This CDR3 spans 15 amino acids. The CDR3: CASSLLGKPYNEQFF. CDR3 DNA: TGTGCCAGCAGCTTACTCGGGAAGCCCTACAATGAGCAGTTCTTC.

The chain combines TRBV2 with TRBJ1-1; maybe TRBD1 (6 bases). From germline, CDR1 is SNHLY and CDR2 FYNNEI. There are 15 residues in the CDR3. V was pared by 0 bases and J by 4 bases, with 12 bases between. The CDR3 spells CASSEARGRGTEAFF. CDR3 nucleotide sequence: TGTGCCAGCAGTGAAGCACGGGGGCGCGGCACTGAAGCTTTCTTT.

This rearrangement joins TRBV28 to TRBJ2-7; 7 bases fit TRBD1. CDR1 and CDR2 (germline): MDHEN, SYDVKM. With V trimmed by 6 bases and J by 6 bases, 5 bases remained unmatched. The CDR3 is 12 amino acids. The CDR3 sequence is CASSVQGREQYF. CDR3 nucleotide sequence: TGTGCCAGCAGCGTACAGGGGCGCGAGCAGTACTTC.

The rearrangement links TRBV18 to TRBJ2-7; 7 nucleotides line up with TRBD1. The CDR3 is made up of 15 amino acids. With V trimmed by 3 bases and J by 1 base, 6 bases remained unmatched. CDR1 KGHSH and CDR2 LQKENI come from the germline V gene. CDR3 residues: CASSPAGQESYEQYF. The CDR3 nucleotides read TGTGCCAGCTCACCCGCAGGACAGGAGTCCTACGAGCAGTACTTC.

The chain couples TRBV2 to TRBJ1-3; D unclear. The CDR3 runs to 15 residues. The germline V and J ends were trimmed by 4 bases and 2 bases, with 12 bases remaining between them. Germline lookup yields CDR1 SNHLY and CDR2 FYNNEI. The CDR3 region is CASSATQGPGNTIYF. The CDR3 DNA sequence: TGTGCCAGCAGTGCGACCCAAGGACCTGGAAACACCATATATTTT.

The chain uses TRBV4-3 and TRBJ2-3, with 10 bases identical to TRBD2. This CDR3 spans 18 amino acids. In germline, CDR1 is LGHNA, CDR2 YSLEER. V dropped 0 bases and J dropped 4; count of bases not matched to a gene: 10. The CDR3, as DNA: TGCGCCAGCAGCCAAGATTTGGGGACTAGCGCCTTGTCAGATACGCAGTATTTT. Protein sequence: CASSQDLGTSALSDTQYF.

This chain joins TRBV5-1 and TRBJ2-3; possible D gene TRBD2, 5 bases. The CDR3 extends over 14 amino acids. Germline V gives CDR1 SGHRS, CDR2 YFSETQ. Trimming took off 0 bases at V and 6 bases at J, with 11 bases between the two ends. This chain's CDR3 is CASSLERQRDTQYF. The CDR3 DNA reads TGCGCCAGCAGCTTGGAACGGCAGCGGGATACGCAGTATTTT.

The chain combines TRBV9 with TRBJ1-1; perhaps TRBD1 as D (5 bases). Trimming left V 1 base short and J 13 bases short, with 20 bases between. This CDR3 has 14 amino acids. Germline V gives CDR1 SGDLS, CDR2 YYNGEE. The CDR3 coding sequence is TGTGCCAGCAGCGTATCCCCGGGACTGCCGACCGTTTTCTTT. Its translation: CASSVSPGLPTVFF.

The V gene is TRBV7-8, the J gene TRBJ2-7, with D possibly being TRBD2 (6 bases). The CDR3 runs 17 residues. Trimming took 2 bases from V and 3 from J, leaving 20 bases between them. CDR1 is SGHVS and CDR2 is FQNEAQ in the germline V gene. DNA of the CDR3: TGTGCCAGCAGCTTAAGTTCGGCCAGCGGGTTGAACTACGAGCAGTACTTC. This encodes CASSLSSASGLNYEQYF.

This sequence joins TRBV27 and TRBJ2-7, with 11 bases aligning to TRBD1. With 3 bases clipped from V and 7 bases from J, the junction kept 5 bases outside the gene matches. The CDR3 sequence is 14 residues long. Germline-derived CDR1 and CDR2 are MNHEY and SMNVEV (reference sequence). CDR3 amino acids: CASSLTGQGAEQYF. CDR3 in DNA: TGTGCCAGCAGTTTGACAGGACAGGGGGCAGAGCAGTACTTC.

The chain couples TRBV7-2 to TRBJ2-5; D remains ambiguous. The V and J ends lost 5 bases and 3 bases respectively, with 13 bases between them. The CDR3 spans 14 residues. Germline V gene data show CDR1 as SGHTA and CDR2 as FQGNSA. The CDR3 loop is CASSPDGRKETQYF. CDR3 bases: TGTGCCAGCAGCCCCGACGGTCGAAAAGAGACCCAGTACTTC.

The genes are TRBV7-8 and TRBJ2-7; 9 nucleotides line up with TRBD1. V trimming: 4 bases; J trimming: 7 bases; junction bases outside the gene matches: 11. CDR1 and CDR2 from the germline V gene are SGHVS and FQNEAQ. The CDR3 is made up of 15 amino acids. Written as DNA, the CDR3 is TGTGCCAGCAGCTCTGCCGGGACAGGGCTGGGAGAGCAGTACTTC. Translated, it gives CASSSAGTGLGEQYF.

The gene calls are TRBV7-2 and TRBJ2-7, with D tentatively TRBD1 (5 bases). Trimming removed 1 base at V and 4 bases at J, with 8 bases between. The CDR3 is 13 amino acids. Germline CDR1 and CDR2: SGHTA and FQGNSA. This chain's CDR3 is CASSLGQRYEQYF. The CDR3 DNA follows: TGTGCCAGCAGCTTAGGACAGCGTTACGAGCAGTACTTC.

V and J are TRBV5-1 and TRBJ2-3, with D possibly being TRBD2 (6 bases). Deletions cut 4 bases from V and 1 base from J, with 13 bases between. Germline assignment: CDR1 SGHRS and CDR2 YFSETQ. The CDR3 length is 15 residues. CDR3 coding DNA: TGCGCCAGCAGCCCCGGGGGTCCTGGCACAGATACGCAGTATTTT. It yields the protein CASSPGGPGTDTQYF.

The chain employs TRBV9 and TRBJ2-2, with TRBD2 identical over 13 bases. CDR3 size: 19 residues. CDR1 is SGDLS, CDR2 YYNGEE, per germline. J gave up 3 bases and V 4 bases, and 12 bases lay outside the gene matches. The chain's CDR3 is CASSRQTGTSGTYTGELFF. The CDR3 DNA reads as TGTGCCAGCAGCAGACAAACCGGGACTAGCGGGACTTACACCGGGGAGCTGTTTTTT. Based on the CDR3 plus reference TRBV9 and TRBJ2-2, the full variable domain is DSGVTQTPKHLITATGQRVTLRCSPRSGDLSVYWYQQSLDQGLQFLIQYYNGEERAKGNILERFSAQQFPDLHSELNLSSLELGDSALYFCASSRQTGTSGTYTGELFFGEGSRLTVL.

The chain couples TRBV15 to TRBJ2-4; D is ambiguous. This CDR3 is 15 amino acids long. The germline V gene has CDR1 LNHNV and CDR2 YYDKDF (reference sequence). V was pared by 0 bases and J by 6 bases, with 12 bases between. The CDR3, as DNA: TGTGCCACCAGCAGAGATAGGGTCGTCGGAAACATTCAGTACTTC. Translation: CATSRDRVVGNIQYF.

The chain couples TRBV29-1 to TRBJ2-1; no reliable D call. Germline V gene data show CDR1 as SQVTM and CDR2 as ANQGSEA. The CDR3 is made up of 15 amino acids. V dropped 0 bases and J dropped 2 bases, with 11 bases sitting between them. The CDR3 loop reads CSVEDSGRTYNEQFF. As DNA, the CDR3 is TGCAGCGTTGAAGATTCAGGCAGGACCTACAATGAGCAGTTCTTC.

The chain is built from TRBV10-3 and TRBJ1-2; 7 nucleotides line up with TRBD1. Germline V gene lookup returns CDR1 ENHRY and CDR2 SYGVKD. V lost 3 bases to trimming and J lost 9 bases; unmatched junction nucleotides: 7. The CDR3 extends over 13 amino acids. In DNA, the CDR3 is TGTGCCATCAGTGATGAGACAGGGAACCGCTACACCTTC. Its protein is CAISDETGNRYTF.

This clone was counted between two and nine times. The chain combines TRBV6-4 with TRBJ1-1; a weak D match, TRBD1 (6 bases). This CDR3 contains 13 residues. In germline, CDR1 is MRHNA, CDR2 SNTAGT. V dropped 6 bases and J dropped 7 bases, with 15 bases sitting between them. The CDR3 nucleotides are TGTGCCAGCAGCGGACAGCTGGGTGGTGAAGCTTTCTTT. This sequence encodes CASSGQLGGEAFF.

J is TRBJ2-7 and V is TRBV28; TRBD2 matches at 10 bases. The junction had 6 bases not matched to a gene; V was cut back by 3 bases and J by 1 base. CDR3 length equals 16 residues. Germline V gene sequence: CDR1 MDHEN, CDR2 SYDVKM. The chain's CDR3 is CASSFFLAGVSYEQYF. The CDR3 bases are TGTGCCAGCAGTTTTTTTCTAGCGGGAGTGTCCTACGAGCAGTACTTC.